The entry that follows covers one T cell receptor beta chain sequence. Antigen unknown. The V gene end was trimmed by 6 bases and the J gene end by 2 bases; junction bases not matched to a gene: 6. The CDR3 length is 14 residues. Germline assignment: CDR1 SNHLY and CDR2 FYNNEI. This record comes from a study of a mutant IDH1 vaccine in newly diagnosed glioma. Study overall: Patients began vaccination 4-6 weeks after radiotherapy alone, or with temozolomide cycles.

The repertoire was sequenced with immunoSEQ multiplex PCR; TCRdb's copy has only in-frame clones and lacks some. The sample yields fewer than 35,000 clones, around four fifths seen once. Overall study results and limits: Alterations occurring in top peripheral T cell clonotypes seemed unrelated to pseudoprogression.

Time point in this sample: week 11, during vaccination. One vaccine dose held 300 ug of mutant IDH1 20-mer peptide and came with topical imiquimod. The astrocytomas were IDH1-mutant, ATRX-negative, and WHO grade 3 or 4. The chain carries TRBV2 and TRBJ2-5; 7 bases agree with TRBD1. The sequenced sample was PBMCs, obtained from a glioma patient whose treatment included an IDH1 peptide vaccine. This TCR came from a man aged 25 to 40 with glioma. CDR3 region: CASSQGTVQETQYF. The CDR3 DNA sequence: TGTGCCAGCAGCCAAGGGACAGTACAAGAGACCCAGTACTTC.